This passage covers 11 T cell receptor beta chains from one sample sequenced in a study of blood T cell repertoires in COVID-19. TCRdb's copy holds only in-frame clones and misses some; the assay was immunoSEQ multiplex PCR. This sample has under 500,000 clones, with nearly 90% found just once. Input material: PBMCs or T cells enriched from blood (not recorded which). The source is a woman under 30 with acute COVID-19.

The chain has TRBV5-6 and TRBJ2-3; 9 bases line up with TRBD2. J was trimmed by 4 bases and V by 4 bases; bases with no gene match: 13. This CDR3 has 17 residues. Germline CDR1 reads SGHDT; CDR2 reads YYEEEE. The chain's CDR3 is CASSPEVGLARSDTQYF. The CDR3 DNA is TGTGCCAGCAGCCCAGAAGTAGGACTAGCGAGATCAGATACGCAGTATTTT.

The chain recombines TRBV5-1 with TRBJ1-1; 10 nucleotides align to TRBD1. Looked up from germline, CDR1 is SGHRS and CDR2 is YFSETQ. The CDR3 consists of 15 residues. The V segment lost 3 bases and the J segment 2 bases; nucleotides outside the gene matches: 4. The CDR3 loop reads CASSSGQGTNTEAFF. Here the CDR3 DNA reads TGCGCCAGCAGCTCGGGACAGGGGACAAACACTGAAGCTTTCTTT.

The chain joins TRBV6-6 to TRBJ1-4; D perhaps matches TRBD1 (6 bases). Germline-derived CDR1 and CDR2 are MNHNY and SVGAGI (reference sequence). V lost 8 bases and J lost 5, with 15 bases in between. The CDR3 sequence is 14 residues long. The CDR3 DNA reads TGTGCCAGCGCCATGGGCACAGGGAATGAAAAACTGTTTTTT. Its translation: CASAMGTGNEKLFF.

V and J are TRBV7-9 and TRBJ2-1; possibly TRBD2 for D (6 bases). Germline lookup yields CDR1 SEHNR and CDR2 FQNEAQ (reference sequence). This CDR3 has 17 residues. V lost 5 bases and J lost 2, with 19 bases in between. CDR3 bases: TGTGCCAGCAGCCCGTCCAGGGAGGACGTCCCCTACAATGAGCAGTTCTTC. As protein: CASSPSREDVPYNEQFF. The full variable domain, its missing parts supplied by reference TRBV7-9 and TRBJ2-1, is DTGVSQNPRHKITKRGQNVTFRCDPISEHNRLYWYRQTLGQGPEFLTYFQNEAQLEKSRLLSDRFSAERPKGSFSTLEIQRTEQGDSAMYLCASSPSREDVPYNEQFFGPGTRLTVL.

The chain has TRBV27 and TRBJ1-1, with TRBD1 matching 7 bases. The ends lost 6 bases at V and 4 bases at J; junction bases unmatched: 8. This CDR3 spans 14 amino acids. The germline V gene encodes CDR1 MNHEY and CDR2 SMNVEV (reference sequence). CDR3 DNA: TGTGCCAGCAGCCCACAGGGGTATGGCACTGAAGCTTTCTTT. The encoded protein is CASSPQGYGTEAFF.

The V call is TRBV27, the J call TRBJ1-5; D may be TRBD1 (6 bases). The V and J ends lost 0 bases and 7 bases respectively, with 10 bases between them. The CDR3 has 14 residues. Germline CDR1 MNHEY, CDR2 SMNVEV (reference sequence). CDR3 in amino acids: CASSLSTGVQPQHF. The CDR3 DNA reads TGTGCCAGCAGTTTATCGACAGGTGTGCAGCCCCAGCATTTT.

This chain links TRBV9 with TRBJ2-1, with no clear D. The length of the CDR3 is 13 residues. Between the trimmed V and J ends, which lost 2 bases and 8 bases, there was a span of 11 bases. CDR1 and CDR2 from the germline V gene are SGDLS and YYNGEE. Here the CDR3 DNA reads TGTGCCAGCAGCGTCAACTATCGAGATGAGCAGTTCTTC. Its translation is CASSVNYRDEQFF.

The chain employs TRBV11-2 and TRBJ1-5; tentatively, D is TRBD1 (6 bases). The CDR3 has 12 amino acids. Germline CDR1 and CDR2: SGHAT and FQNNGV. With 3 bases removed from V and 8 bases from J, the gap between germline ends came to 8 bases. The CDR3 DNA reads as TGTGCCAGCAGCTTCCCAGGGGAGCCCCAGCATTTT. Translating gives CASSFPGEPQHF.

The rearrangement links TRBV27 to TRBJ1-2, with 9 bases identical to TRBD1. There are 14 residues in the CDR3. The germline V gene has CDR1 MNHEY and CDR2 SMNVEV (reference sequence). J lost 5 bases, V lost 4 bases, and 5 bases had no gene match. CDR3 DNA: TGTGCCAGCAGTTCTACAGGGGGCTGGTATGGCTACACCTTC. Translating gives CASSSTGGWYGYTF.

This chain joins TRBV12-3 or TRBV12-4 and TRBJ2-2; no definite D call. The CDR3 is made up of 13 amino acids. V was pared by 3 bases and J by 0 bases, with 2 bases between. The CDR3 bases are TGTGCCAGCAGTTTCTCGAACACCGGGGAGCTGTTTTTT. This sequence encodes CASSFSNTGELFF.

This clone appeared once. The V and J genes are TRBV7-6 and TRBJ2-3, with D perhaps TRBD2 (5 bases). CDR3 length equals 11 residues. CDR1 is SGHVS and CDR2 is FNYEAQ in the germline V gene. V shed 3 bases and J shed 8 bases, with 6 bases lying between them. The CDR3 protein is CASSFGGTQYF. CDR3 bases: TGTGCCAGCAGCTTCGGAGGTACGCAGTATTTT.